The entry below gives a single TCR beta chain sequence along with its context. This record comes from a study of OX40 agonist ivuxolimab in advanced cancers. The wider study: The patients received agonistic anti-OX40 (CD134) antibody ivuxolimab.

Libraries were prepared by immunoSEQ multiplex PCR; TCRdb keeps only in-frame clonotypes and omits some of them. This table holds tens of thousands of clones, about 84% found once. This CDR3 spans 16 amino acids. Germline V CDR1 and CDR2: SGHTA, FQGNSA. V dropped 3 bases and J dropped 0 bases, with 12 bases sitting between them. The receptor's source is an adult with an advanced solid tumor such as melanoma, head and neck, liver or kidney cancer. The V and J genes are TRBV7-2 and TRBJ1-5; maybe TRBD1 (5 bases). The sequencing here drew on CD4+ or CD8+ T cells sorted from blood, taken in a trial of the OX40 agonist ivuxolimab. This CDR3 reads CASSFDGAYSNQPQHF. As DNA, the CDR3 is TGTGCCAGCAGCTTCGACGGGGCCTATAGCAATCAGCCCCAGCATTTT.